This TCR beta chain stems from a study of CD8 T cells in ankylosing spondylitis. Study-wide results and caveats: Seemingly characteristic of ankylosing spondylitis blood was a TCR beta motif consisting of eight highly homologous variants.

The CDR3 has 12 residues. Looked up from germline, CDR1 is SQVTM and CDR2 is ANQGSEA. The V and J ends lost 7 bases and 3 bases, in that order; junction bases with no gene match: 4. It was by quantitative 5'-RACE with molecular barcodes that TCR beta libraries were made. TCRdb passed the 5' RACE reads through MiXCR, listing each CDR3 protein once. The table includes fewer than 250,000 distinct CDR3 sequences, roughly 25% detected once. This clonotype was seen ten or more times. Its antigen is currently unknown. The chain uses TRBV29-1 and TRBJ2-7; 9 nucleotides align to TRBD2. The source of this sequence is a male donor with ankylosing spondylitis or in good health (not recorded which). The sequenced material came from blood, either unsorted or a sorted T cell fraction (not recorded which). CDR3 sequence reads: CSAATSGYEQYF. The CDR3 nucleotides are TGCAGCGCCGCGACTAGCGGCTACGAGCAGTACTTC.